These T cell receptor beta chains were read from a single sample in a study of Graves' ophthalmopathy and Graves' hyperthyroidism. TCRdb independently ran MiXCR on the multiplex PCR reads; one entry per CDR3 protein. The sample records 680,000 or so distinct CDR3 sequences, about a fifth being singletons. Sequences were obtained from peripheral blood. These receptors came from a woman under 30 with stable Graves' hyperthyroidism. Some clones in this sample may be carry-over from other donors' samples. Both conserved end residues are part of each CDR3. Each record gives: D gene, clone size, J gene, V gene, CDR3 DNA, CDR3 protein. The D gene is left open where the match is weak. Size is omitted from some rows. Given values are once, few, many or a class for expanded clones.

D gene: .
clone size: .
J gene: TRBJ1-1
V gene: TRBV6-1
CDR3 DNA: TGTGCCAGCAGTGGGGGAACGGGAGCTGAAGCTTTCTTT
CDR3 protein: CASSGGTGAEAFF

D gene: TRBD2
clone size: .
J gene: TRBJ2-7
V gene: TRBV20-1
CDR3 DNA: TGCAGTGCTAGAGAGTGGCGGGAGTCCCCCTACGAGCAGTACTTC
CDR3 protein: CSAREWRESPYEQYF

D gene: .
clone size: .
J gene: TRBJ1-1
V gene: TRBV4-1
CDR3 DNA: TGCGCCAGCAGTCTCGGCTTAATGGGGAACACTGAAGCTTTCTTT
CDR3 protein: CASSLGLMGNTEAFF

D gene: TRBD1
clone size: many
J gene: TRBJ2-5
V gene: TRBV25-1
CDR3 DNA: TGTGCCAGCAGTGAACTGGGACAGGGGCAAGAGACCCAGTACTTC
CDR3 protein: CASSELGQGQETQYF

D gene: .
clone size: few
J gene: TRBJ1-1
V gene: TRBV19
CDR3 DNA: TGTGCCAGTAGTATCGATAGTTACGGTCTTGAATCTTTCTTT
CDR3 protein: CASSIDSYGLESFF

D gene: .
clone size: few
J gene: TRBJ1-5
V gene: TRBV7-2
CDR3 DNA: TGTGCCAGCAGCCCCCATCAGGCGGGCGATAGCAATCAGCCCCAGCATTTT
CDR3 protein: CASSPHQAGDSNQPQHF

D gene: .
clone size: many
J gene: TRBJ1-2
V gene: TRBV28
CDR3 DNA: TGTGCCAGCAGTTCCTCGAGGGGGTATGGCTACACCTTC
CDR3 protein: CASSSSRGYGYTF

D gene: .
clone size: many
J gene: TRBJ1-5
V gene: TRBV29-1
CDR3 DNA: TGCAGCGTTAAGAGGGGGAGCAATCAGCCCCAGCATTTT
CDR3 protein: CSVKRGSNQPQHF

D gene: .
clone size: many
J gene: TRBJ1-5
V gene: TRBV5-1
CDR3 DNA: TGCGCCAGCAGCCAAAACACCGATCAGCCCCAGCATTTT
CDR3 protein: CASSQNTDQPQHF

D gene: .
clone size: many
J gene: TRBJ1-2
V gene: TRBV20-1
CDR3 DNA: TGCAGTGCTAGAGATAAAGGGGCGAATGGGGGCTACACCTTC
CDR3 protein: CSARDKGANGGYTF

D gene: TRBD2
clone size: many
J gene: TRBJ2-2
V gene: TRBV6-1
CDR3 DNA: TGTGCCAGCAGTGCTAAGTGGGACTACGTCGGGGAGCTGTTTTTT
CDR3 protein: CASSAKWDYVGELFF

D gene: TRBD2
clone size: .
J gene: TRBJ2-5
V gene: TRBV11-2
CDR3 DNA: TGTGCCAGCAGCTTAGATCTAAGGACTAGCTCTCCGCGGACCCAGTACTTC
CDR3 protein: CASSLDLRTSSPRTQYF

D gene: .
clone size: .
J gene: TRBJ2-2
V gene: TRBV15
CDR3 DNA: TGTGCCACCAGCAGAGATTTTACTGGGGAGCTGTTTTTT
CDR3 protein: CATSRDFTGELFF

D gene: .
clone size: many
J gene: TRBJ2-2
V gene: TRBV2
CDR3 DNA: TGTGCCAGCGGGGTTAGCGGGGAGCTGTTTTTT
CDR3 protein: CASGVSGELFF